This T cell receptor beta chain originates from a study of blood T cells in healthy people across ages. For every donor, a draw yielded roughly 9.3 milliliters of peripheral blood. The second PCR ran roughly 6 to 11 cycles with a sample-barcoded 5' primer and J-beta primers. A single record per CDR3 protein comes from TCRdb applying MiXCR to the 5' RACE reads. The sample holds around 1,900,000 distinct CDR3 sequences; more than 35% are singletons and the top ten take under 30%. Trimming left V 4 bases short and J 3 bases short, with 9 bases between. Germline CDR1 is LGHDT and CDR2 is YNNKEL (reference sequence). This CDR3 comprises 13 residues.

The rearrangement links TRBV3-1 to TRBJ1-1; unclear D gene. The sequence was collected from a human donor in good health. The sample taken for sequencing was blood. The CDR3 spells CASSLTEHTEAFF. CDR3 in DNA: TGTGCCAGCAGCCTCACGGAGCACACTGAAGCTTTCTTT.